The 10 T cell receptor beta chains below were found in one sample sequenced in a study of memory CD4+ T cells and cytomegalovirus serostatus. Single viable CD3+CD4+CD8-CD45RO+ cells were sorted as the memory CD4+ T cells. Clones were sequenced by immunoSEQ multiplex PCR, and TCRdb holds only the in-frame ones, with some missing. The data show about 60,000 clones, around three quarters seen once. Sequencing was carried out using memory CD4+ T cells from blood. Receptors were obtained from an adult in good health and CMV-seropositive.

The chain is built from TRBV7-3 and TRBJ2-2; perhaps D is TRBD1 or TRBD2 (5 bases each). CDR1 and CDR2 from the germline V gene are SGHTA and FQGTGA. V was pared by 10 bases and J by 0 bases, with 9 bases between. CDR3 length: 13 amino acids. Here the CDR3 DNA reads TGTGCCACCCGGGGCCCGAACACCGGGGAGCTGTTTTTT. Its translation: CATRGPNTGELFF.

The V and J genes are TRBV6-1 and TRBJ2-2; D not resolved. From germline, CDR1 is MNHNS and CDR2 SASEGT. Trimming shortened V by 2 bases and J by 5 bases, and 12 bases separated the two germline ends. The length of the CDR3 is 15 residues. CDR3 loop: CASSERSDHTGELFF. In DNA form, the CDR3 reads TGTGCCAGCAGTGAACGGTCAGATCATACCGGGGAGCTGTTTTTT.

This chain links TRBV27 with TRBJ1-3; TRBD1 might be the D (6 bases). CDR1 MNHEY and CDR2 SMNVEV come from the germline V gene (reference sequence). This CDR3 region has 15 residues. Trimming left V 4 bases short and J 3 bases short, with 13 bases between. CDR3 DNA: TGTGCCAGCAGTTCCCGCCCAGGGGTTGGAAACACCATATATTTT. It codes for CASSSRPGVGNTIYF.

The rearrangement uses TRBV28 and TRBJ1-2, with D maybe TRBD1 (6 bases). Germline CDR1 is MDHEN and CDR2 is SYDVKM. The CDR3 has 14 amino acids. The V end was cut by 4 bases, the J end by 3 bases, with 12 bases between. CDR3 residues: CASSSGGNDYGYTF. The CDR3 nucleotides read TGTGCCAGCAGTTCCGGGGGCAACGACTATGGCTACACCTTC.

This chain uses TRBV28 with TRBJ1-4; no reliable D call. Germline loops: CDR1 MDHEN, CDR2 SYDVKM. CDR3 length: 14 amino acids. V was pared by 6 bases and J by 11 bases, with 19 bases between. The CDR3 loop reads CASSTTIQLRKLFF. In DNA, the CDR3 is TGTGCCAGCAGCACCACTATACAGCTGCGCAAACTGTTTTTT.

This chain connects TRBV19 to TRBJ1-5; 8 bases map to TRBD1. Trimming removed 5 bases from V and 5 bases from J; junction bases left unmatched: 11. In germline, CDR1 is LNHDA, CDR2 SQIVND (reference sequence). The CDR3 consists of 16 residues. This CDR3 is CASSPLGQGYDQPQHF. The CDR3 DNA reads TGTGCCAGTAGTCCGCTCGGACAGGGTTACGATCAGCCCCAGCATTTT.

A single count supports this clone. The chain uses TRBV5-1 and TRBJ1-2; TRBD1 agrees at 7 bases. CDR3 length equals 14 residues. Trimming took 7 bases from V and 0 from J; bases not matched to a gene: 6. The germline V gene has CDR1 SGHRS and CDR2 YFSETQ. The CDR3 reads CASGTGTANYGYTF. The CDR3 region has the DNA TGCGCCAGCGGGACCGGGACAGCTAACTATGGCTACACCTTC.

This chain connects TRBV6-6 to TRBJ1-2; D not certain. Trimming took off 0 bases at V and 4 bases at J, with 6 bases between the two ends. The CDR3 covers 13 residues. Looked up from germline, CDR1 is MNHNY and CDR2 is SVGAGI (reference sequence). CDR3 coding DNA: TGTGCCAGCAGTTACTCGGGGAGCTATGGCTACACCTTC. Its protein product is CASSYSGSYGYTF.

The chain uses TRBV7-9 and TRBJ2-7; D is uncertain. Trimming removed 2 bases from V and 0 bases from J, with 8 bases in between. This CDR3 is built from 14 residues. Germline CDR1 reads SEHNR; CDR2 reads FQNEAQ (reference sequence). CDR3 sequence (DNA): TGTGCCAGCAGCTTATTGGTCAGCTCCTACGAGCAGTACTTC. Translated, it gives CASSLLVSSYEQYF. The full variable domain, rest sourced from reference TRBV7-9 and TRBJ2-7, is DTGVSQNPRHKITKRGQNVTFRCDPISEHNRLYWYRQTLGQGPEFLTYFQNEAQLEKSRLLSDRFSAERPKGSFSTLEIQRTEQGDSAMYLCASSLLVSSYEQYFGPGTRLTVT.

This clone is a singleton in its sample. The rearrangement uses TRBV6-4 and TRBJ2-2, with D perhaps being TRBD1 or TRBD2 (5 bases each). The CDR3 totals 15 residues. The V gene lost 6 bases and the J gene lost 4 bases, with 15 bases spanning the gap. The germline CDR1 and CDR2 sequences are MRHNA and SNTAGT. CDR3 DNA: TGTGCCAGCAGCGCGCTTGGGGGTGGCACCGGGGAGCTGTTTTTT. Protein: CASSALGGGTGELFF.